Described below is a single T cell receptor (beta chain) sequence and its context. Original handling: Reference gene primer amplification gave nucleated cell count estimates. Repertoires were generated with immunoSEQ multiplex PCR, while TCRdb's copy carries only in-frame clones and drops some. The V and J calls and clone size come from that table; D and trimming were worked out from the DNA. Counted here are some 110,000 clones, approximately 80% occurring once; the ten biggest clones make up around 7.6%. This sample is drawn from a study of blood T cell repertoires in COVID-19. V lost 6 bases to trimming and J lost 2 bases; unmatched junction nucleotides: 5. Germline V CDR1 and CDR2: MDHEN, SYDVKM. The CDR3 runs 14 residues.

The sample consisted of peripheral blood. The chain joins TRBV28 to TRBJ1-2; the match to TRBD1 covers 8 bases. This TCR came from a man between 65 and 79 years old with active or convalescent COVID-19. DNA of the CDR3: TGTGCCAGCAGAGACAGGGGAGAGAACTATGGCTACACCTTC. Protein product: CASRDRGENYGYTF.